One and the same sample provided the 32 T cell receptor beta chains below, sequenced in a study of blood T cells in healthy people across ages. With a J-beta primer mix and a sample-barcoded 5' primer, a second PCR ran roughly 6 to 11 cycles. TCRdb used MiXCR to reprocess the 5' RACE reads, holding one entry per CDR3 protein. The sample holds about 1.6 million distinct CDR3 sequences, roughly 30% seen once. The sample was blood. These TCRs come from a woman in her twenties or thirties in good health.

The rearrangement links TRBV20-1 to TRBJ2-1; TRBD2 matches at 9 bases. CDR1 and CDR2 from the germline V gene are DFQATT and SNEGSKA (reference sequence). After removal of 1 base from V and 7 bases from J, the junction contained 14 bases not matched to a gene. This CDR3 is built from 17 residues. Written as DNA, the CDR3 is TGCAGTGCTAGAGGCTTAGTAGCGGGAGCGATGGGGAATGAGCAGTTCTTC. Its protein product is CSARGLVAGAMGNEQFF.

The gene calls are TRBV27 and TRBJ2-7; 8 positions match TRBD1. Germline V CDR1 and CDR2: MNHEY, SMNVEV (reference sequence). V dropped 6 bases and J dropped 0; count of bases not matched to a gene: 10. CDR3 length: 16 residues. The DNA for the CDR3 is TGTGCCAGCAGCGACAGGGGCGGGCCCCTCTCCTACGAGCAGTACTTC. It is translated as CASSDRGGPLSYEQYF.

This chain joins TRBV3-1 and TRBJ2-1; 11 bases line up with TRBD2. CDR3 size: 17 residues. Germline CDR1 and CDR2: LGHDT and YNNKEL (reference sequence). The junction had 10 bases not matched to a gene; V was cut back by 4 bases and J by 5 bases. The CDR3 protein is CASSLALAGGRDNEQFF. CDR3 in DNA: TGTGCCAGCAGCCTTGCCTTAGCGGGAGGGAGGGACAATGAGCAGTTCTTC.

Details on this clonotype: A much more abundant neighbour one base away suggests this may be a read error. This chain joins TRBV29-1 and TRBJ2-3; TRBD2 aligns across 12 bases. CDR1 and CDR2 (germline): SQVTM, ANQGSEA. CDR3 length equals 15 residues. Trimming took 6 bases from V and 5 from J; bases not matched to a gene: 9. CDR3 sequence: CSVPFRLAGVDTQYF. The CDR3 DNA reads TGCAGCGTCCCTTTCAGACTAGCGGGAGTAGATACGCAGTATTTT.

Concerning this clonotype: A much larger clonotype is one base distant, so this may be a read error. The gene calls are TRBV7-3 and TRBJ1-1, with D possibly TRBD1 on 5 matching bases. Germline V gene sequence: CDR1 SGHTA, CDR2 FQGTGA. This CDR3 region has 14 residues. The DNA for the CDR3 is TGTGTCAGCAGCCTAAAGGGGCAGGGCACTGAAGCTTTCTTT. Its protein product is CVSSLKGQGTEAFF.

This clonotype was counted a single time. A much larger clone differs by one base, so this may be a read error. The V and J genes are TRBV12-3 or TRBV12-4 and TRBJ2-3; D gene unclear. There are 15 residues in the CDR3. The CDR3 nucleotides are TGTGCCAGCAGTAATCGGGCTGGGGTCGCAGAAACGCAGTATTTT. It specifies CASSNRAGVAETQYF.

This clonotype was found a few times. J is TRBJ2-7 and V is TRBV7-9, with D unresolved. Germline assignment: CDR1 SEHNR and CDR2 FQNEAQ (reference sequence). This CDR3 is built from 14 residues. Between the trimmed V and J ends, which lost 5 bases and 7 bases, there was a span of 18 bases. The CDR3 protein is CASSPVMEGYEQYF. The CDR3 coding sequence is TGTGCCAGCAGCCCCGTCATGGAAGGCTATGAGCAGTACTTC.

The CDR3: CSASPGTGIYEQYF. CDR3 bases: TGCAGTGCCAGTCCCGGGACAGGGATTTACGAGCAGTACTTC. This rearrangement joins TRBV20-1 to TRBJ2-7; 9 nucleotides align to TRBD1. This CDR3 is 14 amino acids long. V lost 6 bases to trimming and J lost 4 bases; unmatched junction nucleotides: 10. CDR1 and CDR2 (germline): DFQATT, SNEGSKA (reference sequence).

This clonotype was counted between two and nine times. The J gene is TRBJ2-5, the V gene TRBV7-8; D remains unclear. Germline V gene lookup returns CDR1 SGHVS and CDR2 FQNEAQ. V lost 5 bases, J lost 5 bases, and 12 bases lay in between. This CDR3 is built from 13 residues. The CDR3 is CASSLQFLETQYF. The CDR3 DNA sequence: TGTGCCAGCAGCCTACAGTTTTTGGAGACCCAGTACTTC.

This clonotype was detected a few times. The junction departs from germline at one end; a sequencing error may be responsible. CDR3: CASSDRVRYEQYF. Here the CDR3 DNA reads TGCGCCAGCTCGGACAGGGTGAGGTACGAGCAGTACTTC. The V and J genes are TRBV18 and TRBJ2-7, with 8 bases that match TRBD1. This CDR3 is built from 13 residues. Germline CDR1 and CDR2: KGHSH and LQKENI. Based on the CDR3 plus reference TRBV18 and TRBJ2-7, the full variable domain is NAGVMQNPRHLVRRRGQEARLRCSPMKGHSHVYWYRQLPEEGLKFMVYLQKENIIDESGMPKERFSAEFPKEGPSILRIQQVVRGDSAAYFCASSDRVRYEQYFGPGTRLTVT.

The sample holds a few counts of this clonotype. V usage is TRBV27 and J usage is TRBJ2-5, with D maybe TRBD1 (5 bases). The CDR3 length is 14 residues. The germline CDR1 and CDR2 sequences are MNHEY and SMNVEV (reference sequence). Trimming stripped 3 bases from V and 5 bases from J, with 13 bases between. The CDR3 sequence: CASSLTAFQETQYF. CDR3 DNA sequence: TGTGCCAGCAGTTTGACAGCCTTCCAGGAGACCCAGTACTTC.

This chain connects TRBV7-8 to TRBJ2-7, with 9 bases that match TRBD1. V lost 2 bases and J lost 6; bases outside the gene matches: 14. Germline V gives CDR1 SGHVS, CDR2 FQNEAQ. This CDR3 is built from 17 residues. The CDR3 loop is CASSLTYSDRGVSEQYF. The DNA of the CDR3 is TGTGCCAGCAGCTTAACGTATTCGGACAGGGGTGTAAGCGAGCAGTACTTC.

This clonotype was recorded only once. The V gene is TRBV3-1, the J gene TRBJ2-5, with D perhaps TRBD1 or TRBD2 (7 bases each). CDR3 length equals 16 residues. Deletions cut 5 bases from V and 5 bases from J, with 21 bases between. Germline CDR1 is LGHDT and CDR2 is YNNKEL (reference sequence). The chain's CDR3 is CASSSGTVMIWETQYF. CDR3 DNA: TGTGCCAGCAGCAGCGGGACAGTGATGATCTGGGAGACCCAGTACTTC.

The gene calls are TRBV20-1 and TRBJ2-4, with D possibly being TRBD2 (5 bases). Trimming shortened V by 0 bases and J by 0 bases, and 12 bases separated the two germline ends. CDR3 size: 16 residues. In germline, CDR1 is DFQATT, CDR2 SNEGSKA (reference sequence). In DNA form, the CDR3 reads TGCAGTGCTAGAGAAGGAGGCGTGTTAGCCAAAAACATTCAGTACTTC. Amino acids: CSAREGGVLAKNIQYF.

This clonotype was picked up a small number of times. The chain combines TRBV12-3 or TRBV12-4 with TRBJ2-5; D not resolved. The CDR3 extends over 13 amino acids. Trimming shortened V by 3 bases and J by 5 bases, and 10 bases separated the two germline ends. CDR3: CASSFAVRETQYF. The DNA for the CDR3 is TGTGCCAGCAGTTTCGCGGTCCGGGAGACCCAGTACTTC.

This clonotype was seen more than once but under ten times. The rearrangement links TRBV11-2 to TRBJ2-3, with 8 bases matching TRBD1. This CDR3 has 15 residues. Trimming removed 5 bases from V and 6 bases from J; junction bases left unmatched: 10. Germline values: CDR1 SGHAT, CDR2 FQNNGV. The CDR3 spells CASSPPRTGYDTQYF. CDR3 sequence (DNA): TGTGCCAGCAGCCCACCCCGGACAGGGTATGATACGCAGTATTTT.

J is TRBJ2-1 and V is TRBV6-6; the D is unclear. The CDR3 length is 12 residues. V was trimmed by 6 bases and J by 8 bases, leaving 11 bases between them. Germline V gene lookup returns CDR1 MNHNY and CDR2 SVGAGI (reference sequence). The CDR3 nucleotides are TGTGCCAGCAGGGAATACCCCGATGAGCAGTTCTTC. Amino acid sequence: CASREYPDEQFF.

The sample holds a few counts of this clonotype. Sequence at one end of the junction differs from germline and may be a read error. The chain uses TRBV5-4 and TRBJ2-7, with 8 positions matching TRBD2. CDR3 length equals 15 residues. Looked up from germline, CDR1 is SGHNT and CDR2 is YYREEE (reference sequence). DNA for the CDR3: TGTGTCAGCAGCTTGGGTCCAGCGGGGGTCTACGAGCAGTACTTC. It is translated as CVSSLGPAGVYEQYF.

This chain joins TRBV5-1 and TRBJ1-2; weak D call: TRBD1 (5 bases). Trimming took off 0 bases at V and 7 bases at J, with 10 bases between the two ends. Germline-derived CDR1 and CDR2 are SGHRS and YFSETQ. The CDR3 spans 13 residues. CDR3 protein: CASSLAGLSGYTF. In DNA, the CDR3 is TGCGCCAGCAGCTTGGCGGGACTCAGTGGCTACACCTTC.

This clonotype has more than one count but fewer than ten. The V and J genes are TRBV7-2 and TRBJ2-5; 13 nucleotides line up with TRBD2. In germline, CDR1 is SGHTA, CDR2 FQGNSA. V lost 1 base and J lost 7; bases outside the gene matches: 9. The CDR3 spans 17 residues. The DNA of the CDR3 is TGTGCCAGCAGCTTAGGAGGACTAGCGGGGGCGTTAGTGACCCAGTACTTC. The encoded protein is CASSLGGLAGALVTQYF.

The rearrangement joins TRBV2 to TRBJ2-3; 10 positions agree with TRBD1. Germline CDR1 reads SNHLY; CDR2 reads FYNNEI. The CDR3 is made up of 17 amino acids. Trimming took 9 bases from V and 6 from J; bases not matched to a gene: 18. CDR3 DNA: TGTGCCAGGAGACGGGGCCCCGGACAGGGGGTTCGGGATACGCAGTATTTT. Amino acid sequence: CARRRGPGQGVRDTQYF.

V gene TRBV6-2 or TRBV6-3 combines with J gene TRBJ2-7; D is perhaps TRBD1 (6 bases). The germline V gene has CDR1 MNHEY and CDR2 SVGEGT. This CDR3 has 15 residues. V lost 4 bases and J lost 2, with 15 bases in between. CDR3 protein: CASSSEKKGAYEQYF. In nucleotides, the CDR3 is TGTGCCAGCAGTTCTGAAAAAAAGGGGGCCTACGAGCAGTACTTC.

The chain carries TRBV5-1 and TRBJ2-5, with D hard to call. Germline CDR1 and CDR2: SGHRS and YFSETQ. The CDR3 spans 15 residues. V gave up 0 bases and J gave up 5 bases, with 14 bases separating them. CDR3 in DNA: TGCGCCAGCAGCTTGGGGTTCGCGGTGGGGGAGACCCAGTACTTC. It codes for CASSLGFAVGETQYF.

This clonotype has just a few counts. The V and J genes are TRBV20-1 and TRBJ2-5; 7 positions agree with TRBD1. The ends lost 6 bases at V and 5 bases at J; junction bases unmatched: 12. Germline lookup yields CDR1 DFQATT and CDR2 SNEGSKA (reference sequence). This CDR3 has 14 residues. The CDR3 DNA follows: TGCAGTGCCCCAAGACAGGGTTTTAGGGAGACCCAGTACTTC. This translates into CSAPRQGFRETQYF.

The V gene is TRBV6-1, the J gene TRBJ1-2, with a weak D call TRBD1 (6 bases). The CDR3 sequence is 15 residues long. Germline CDR1 reads MNHNS; CDR2 reads SASEGT. Trimming cost V 4 bases and J 7 bases, with 19 bases left between them. CDR3 sequence reads: CASSVGDVGARGYTF. DNA of the CDR3: TGTGCCAGCAGTGTCGGAGATGTGGGGGCGCGTGGCTACACCTTC.

The chain recombines TRBV12-3 or TRBV12-4 with TRBJ2-6; no reliable D call. V lost 6 bases, J lost 2 bases, and 11 bases lay in between. The CDR3 sequence is 15 residues long. The DNA for the CDR3 is TGTGCCAGCAGCCTCTATCCCGCTGGGGCCAACGTCCTGACTTTC. This codes for CASSLYPAGANVLTF.

This clonotype has only a few counts. The chain is built from TRBV7-9 and TRBJ1-2; D might be TRBD1 (6 bases). Trimming shortened V by 5 bases and J by 7 bases, and 17 bases separated the two germline ends. This CDR3 is built from 14 residues. Germline lookup yields CDR1 SEHNR and CDR2 FQNEAQ (reference sequence). CDR3 DNA: TGTGCCAGCAGCCCGCTGATACAGGGCCTTGGCTACACCTTC. Protein product: CASSPLIQGLGYTF.

The chain joins TRBV29-1 to TRBJ2-1, with TRBD1 matching over 7 bases. This CDR3 is 13 amino acids long. CDR1 SQVTM and CDR2 ANQGSEA come from the germline V gene. V was pared by 5 bases and J by 6 bases, with 7 bases of the junction left unmatched. CDR3 sequence: CSVTGDWSNEQFF. The CDR3 nucleotides are TGCAGCGTTACAGGGGATTGGAGCAATGAGCAGTTCTTC.

This clonotype was seen a few times. The chain recombines TRBV6-1 with TRBJ2-7; possibly TRBD1 for D (5 bases). The germline V and J ends were trimmed by 6 bases and 3 bases, with 15 bases remaining between them. CDR1 MNHNS and CDR2 SASEGT come from the germline V gene. The CDR3 is 14 residues long. CDR3 DNA sequence: TGTGCCAGCAGAGTAAGACAGATCAGCTACGAGCAGTACTTC. This translates into CASRVRQISYEQYF.

This clonotype has just a few counts. The chain uses TRBV19 and TRBJ2-1; no reliable D call. Trimming removed 1 base at V and 0 bases at J, with 4 bases between. The CDR3 runs to 14 residues. Germline CDR1 is LNHDA and CDR2 is SQIVND (reference sequence). The CDR3 reads CASSIAPSYNEQFF. CDR3 sequence (DNA): TGTGCCAGTAGTATAGCCCCCTCCTACAATGAGCAGTTCTTC.

Worth noting for this clonotype: At one end the junction does not follow the germline gene, possibly because of a read error. The chain uses TRBV7-2 and TRBJ2-7; D is undetermined. The CDR3 covers 13 residues. CDR1 and CDR2 (germline): SGHTA, FQGNSA. The CDR3 coding sequence is TGTGCCAACAGCTTGGGCTCTTCCTACGAGCAGTACTTC. Protein sequence: CANSLGSSYEQYF.

The rearrangement uses TRBV20-1 and TRBJ2-3, with 7 bases that match TRBD2. The ends lost 2 bases at V and 0 bases at J; junction bases unmatched: 5. Germline V CDR1 and CDR2: DFQATT, SNEGSKA (reference sequence). The CDR3 runs 15 residues. CDR3 in DNA: TGCAGTGCTAGACTCGGGGGGTTTAGCACAGATACGCAGTATTTT. The encoded protein is CSARLGGFSTDTQYF.